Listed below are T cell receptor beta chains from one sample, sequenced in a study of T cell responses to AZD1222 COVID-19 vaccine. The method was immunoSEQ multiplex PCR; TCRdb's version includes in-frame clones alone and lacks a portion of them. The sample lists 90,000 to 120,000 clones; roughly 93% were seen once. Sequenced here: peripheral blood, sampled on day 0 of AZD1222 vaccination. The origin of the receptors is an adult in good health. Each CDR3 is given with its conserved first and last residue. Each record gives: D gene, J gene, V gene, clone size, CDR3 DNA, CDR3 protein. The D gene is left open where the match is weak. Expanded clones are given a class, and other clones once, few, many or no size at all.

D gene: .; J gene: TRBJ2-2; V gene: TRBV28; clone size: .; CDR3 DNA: TGTGCCAGCAGTAACAGGGACGGATCCGGGGAGCTGTTTTTT; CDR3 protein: CASSNRDGSGELFF
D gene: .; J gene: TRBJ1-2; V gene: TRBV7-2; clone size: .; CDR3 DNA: TGTGCCAGCAGCTCGCCGGGGGGCGATGGCTACACCTTC; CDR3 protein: CASSSPGGDGYTF
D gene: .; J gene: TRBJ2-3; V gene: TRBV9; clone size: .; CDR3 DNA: TGTGCCAGCAGCCCAGAAGGGTCCACAGATACGCAGTATTTT; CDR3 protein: CASSPEGSTDTQYF
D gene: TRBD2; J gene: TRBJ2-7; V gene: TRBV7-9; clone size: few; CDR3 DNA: TGTGCCAGCAGCCCTAGCGGCCTGGGGCACGAGCAGTACTTC; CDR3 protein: CASSPSGLGHEQYF
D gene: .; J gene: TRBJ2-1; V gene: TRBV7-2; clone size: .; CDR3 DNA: TGTGCCAGCAGCTCCCCAGGCTCCTACAATGAGCAGTTCTTC; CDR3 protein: CASSSPGSYNEQFF
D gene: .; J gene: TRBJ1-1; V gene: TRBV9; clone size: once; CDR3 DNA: TGTGCCAGCAGCGTCGGGGGACGTAACACTGAAGCTTTCTTT; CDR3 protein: CASSVGGRNTEAFF
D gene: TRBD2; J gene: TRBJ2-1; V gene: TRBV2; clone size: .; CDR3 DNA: TGTGCCAGCAGGGGACTAGCGGAAAACAATGAGCAGTTCTTC; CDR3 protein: CASRGLAENNEQFF
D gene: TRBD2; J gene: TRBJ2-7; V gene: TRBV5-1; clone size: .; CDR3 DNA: TGCGCCAGCAGCTGGGGGACTAGCGGGATCTACGAGCAGTACTTC; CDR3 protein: CASSWGTSGIYEQYF
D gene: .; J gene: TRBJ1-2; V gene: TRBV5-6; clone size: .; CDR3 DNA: TGTGCCAGCAGCTTGACGGACGGCTATGGCTACACCTTC; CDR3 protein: CASSLTDGYGYTF
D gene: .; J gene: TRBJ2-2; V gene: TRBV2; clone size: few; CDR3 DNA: TGTGCCAGCAGAGCAGGGTGGACCGGGGAGCTGTTTTTT; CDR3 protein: CASRAGWTGELFF
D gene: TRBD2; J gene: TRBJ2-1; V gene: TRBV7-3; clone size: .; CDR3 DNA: TGTGCCAGCAGCTTAACTGGCGGGAGGGCGGATACGCTGTTCTTC; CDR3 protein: CASSLTGGRADTLFF
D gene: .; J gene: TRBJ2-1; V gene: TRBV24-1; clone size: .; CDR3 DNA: TGTGCCACCAGTGATTTCGAAGTGGACAATGAGCAGTTCTTC; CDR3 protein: CATSDFEVDNEQFF
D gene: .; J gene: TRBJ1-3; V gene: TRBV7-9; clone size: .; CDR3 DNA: TGTGCCAGCAGCAAGACACTTCATAGCTCTGGAAACACCATATATTTT; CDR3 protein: CASSKTLHSSGNTIYF
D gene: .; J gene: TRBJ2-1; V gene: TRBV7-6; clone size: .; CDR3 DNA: TGTGCCAGCAGCTCCGGTACTGAGCAGTTCTTC; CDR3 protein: CASSSGTEQFF
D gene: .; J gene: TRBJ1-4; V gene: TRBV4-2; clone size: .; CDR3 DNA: TGTGCCAGCAGCAAAGGGGCTATGTTATTAGAAAAACTGTTTTTT; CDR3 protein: CASSKGAMLLEKLFF
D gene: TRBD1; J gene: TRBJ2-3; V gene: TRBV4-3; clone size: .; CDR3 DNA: TGCGCCAGCAGCCAAGACGGACAGGGGGCAGATACGCAGTATTTT; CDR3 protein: CASSQDGQGADTQYF
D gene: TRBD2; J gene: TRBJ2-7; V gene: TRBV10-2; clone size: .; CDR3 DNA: TGCGCCAGCACGGGGGGAACTACCCGGGAGAGGGACGAGCAGTACTTC; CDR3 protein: CASTGGTTRERDEQYF
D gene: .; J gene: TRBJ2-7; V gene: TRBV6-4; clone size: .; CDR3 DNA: TGTGCCAGCAGTGACAGTCAGATCTACGAGCAGTACTTC; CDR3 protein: CASSDSQIYEQYF
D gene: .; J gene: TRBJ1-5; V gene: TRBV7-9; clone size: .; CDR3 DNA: TGTGCCAGCAGCTTAGGACACGCCTCACAATTTCCCCAGCATTTT; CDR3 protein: CASSLGHASQFPQHF
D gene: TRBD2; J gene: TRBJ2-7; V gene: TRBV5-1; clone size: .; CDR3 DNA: TGCGCCAGCAGCTTGGAAGGTCGGGGGACTAGCGGGACTAACGAGCAGTACTTC; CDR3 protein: CASSLEGRGTSGTNEQYF
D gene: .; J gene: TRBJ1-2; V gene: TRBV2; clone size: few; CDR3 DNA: TGTGCCAGCAGTGACTCCAGTTACTATGGCTACACCTTC; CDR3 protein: CASSDSSYYGYTF
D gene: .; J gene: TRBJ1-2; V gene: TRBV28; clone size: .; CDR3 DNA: TGTGCCAGCAGAACGAGGTGGGGGGAGTATCGGTATGGCTACACCTTC; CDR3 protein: CASRTRWGEYRYGYTF
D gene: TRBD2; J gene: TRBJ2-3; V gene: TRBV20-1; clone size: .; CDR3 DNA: TGCAGTGCAGTACTAGCGAGGACGCAGTATTTT; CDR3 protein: CSAVLARTQYF
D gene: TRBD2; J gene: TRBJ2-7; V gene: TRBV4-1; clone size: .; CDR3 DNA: TGCGCCAGCAGCCAAGGATTACTAATTAGGGCTAGCGGGAGAGCGGACGAGCAGTACTTC; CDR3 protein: CASSQGLLIRASGRADEQYF
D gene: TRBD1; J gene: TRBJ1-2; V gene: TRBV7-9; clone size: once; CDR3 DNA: TGTGCCAGCAGCTCCCGACAGGGGGCGCGCGGCTACACCTTC; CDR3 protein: CASSSRQGARGYTF
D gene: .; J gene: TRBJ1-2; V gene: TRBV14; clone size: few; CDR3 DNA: TGTGCCAGCAGCCAAGCGAGACAGGTGGGCTATGGCTACACCTTC; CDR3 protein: CASSQARQVGYGYTF
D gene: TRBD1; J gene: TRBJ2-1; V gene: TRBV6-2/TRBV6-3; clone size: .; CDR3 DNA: TGTGCCAGCAGTCAGAATACAGGGGACAAGCAGTTCTTC; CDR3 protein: CASSQNTGDKQFF
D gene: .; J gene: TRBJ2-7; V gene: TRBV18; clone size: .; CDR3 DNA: TGTGCCAGCTCATCGAGCCAGAGAACCAGCTCCTACGAGCAGTACTTC; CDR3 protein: CASSSSQRTSSYEQYF
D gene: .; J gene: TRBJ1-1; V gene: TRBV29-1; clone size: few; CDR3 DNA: TGCAGCGTTGTCTCAACAGCAACTGAAGCTTTCTTT; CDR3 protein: CSVVSTATEAFF
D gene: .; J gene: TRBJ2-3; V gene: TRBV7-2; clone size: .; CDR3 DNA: TGTGCCACCCAGGTCCTCTCGGGCACAGATACGCAGTATTTT; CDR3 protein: CATQVLSGTDTQYF
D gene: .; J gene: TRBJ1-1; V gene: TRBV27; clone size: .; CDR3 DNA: TGTGCCAGCAGTTTGAATATGAACACTGAAGCTTTCTTT; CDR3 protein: CASSLNMNTEAFF
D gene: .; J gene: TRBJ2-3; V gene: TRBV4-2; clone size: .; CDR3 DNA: TGTGCCAGCAGCCAAGTTCCGGGAGCCATCACAGATACGCAGTATTTT; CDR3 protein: CASSQVPGAITDTQYF
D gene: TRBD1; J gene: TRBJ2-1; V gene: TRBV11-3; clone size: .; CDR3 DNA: TGTGCCAGCAGTCCCGGGACAGGTAGCTCCTACAATGAGCAGTTCTTC; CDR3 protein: CASSPGTGSSYNEQFF
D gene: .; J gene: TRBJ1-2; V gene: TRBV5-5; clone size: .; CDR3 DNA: TGTGCCAGCAGCTTGTCCGATAACTATGGCTACACCTTC; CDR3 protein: CASSLSDNYGYTF
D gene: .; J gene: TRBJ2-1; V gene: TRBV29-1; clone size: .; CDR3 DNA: TGCAGCGTTGATGCGGCCCGTTCCATTGAGCAGTTCTTC; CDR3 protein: CSVDAARSIEQFF
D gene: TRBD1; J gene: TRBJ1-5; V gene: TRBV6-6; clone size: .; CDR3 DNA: TGTGCCCAATCACAGGGGTACAATCAGCCCCAGCATTTT; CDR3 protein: CAQSQGYNQPQHF
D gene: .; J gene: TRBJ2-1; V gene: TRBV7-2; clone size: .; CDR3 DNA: TGTGCCAGCAGCTTGGGCGGGACCTACAATGAGCAGTTCTTC; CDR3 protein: CASSLGGTYNEQFF
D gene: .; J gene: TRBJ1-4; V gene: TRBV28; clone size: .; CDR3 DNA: TGTGCCAGCAGTTCTTTGGACAGAATCGAAAAACTGTTTTTT; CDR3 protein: CASSSLDRIEKLFF
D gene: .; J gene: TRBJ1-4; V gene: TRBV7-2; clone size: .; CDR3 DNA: TGTGCCAGCAGCTTAGCAGTCGGTGAAAAACTGTTTTTT; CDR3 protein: CASSLAVGEKLFF
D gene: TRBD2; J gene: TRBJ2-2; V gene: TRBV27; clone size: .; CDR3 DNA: TGTGCCAGCAGTTTATCACGCGGGAGCGGCACCGGGGAGCTGTTTTTT; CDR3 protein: CASSLSRGSGTGELFF
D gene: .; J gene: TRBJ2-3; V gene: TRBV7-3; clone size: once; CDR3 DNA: TGTGCCAGCAGCCCTGGACATAGCACAGATACGCAGTATTTT; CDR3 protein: CASSPGHSTDTQYF
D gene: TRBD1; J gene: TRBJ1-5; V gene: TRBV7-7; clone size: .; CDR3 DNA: TGTGCTAGCAGCTTAGGTAAGGGGGCACTTCAGCCCCAGCATTTT; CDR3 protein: CASSLGKGALQPQHF
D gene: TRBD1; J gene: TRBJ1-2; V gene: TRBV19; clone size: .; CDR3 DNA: TGTGCCAGTAGTATAGCTGCCGGGACAGGGGCCAATGGCTACACCTTC; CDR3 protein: CASSIAAGTGANGYTF
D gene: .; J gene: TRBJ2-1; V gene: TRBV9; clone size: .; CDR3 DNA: TGTGCCAGCAGCCGGGGCGGCGGCTACAATGAGCAGTTCTTC; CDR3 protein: CASSRGGGYNEQFF
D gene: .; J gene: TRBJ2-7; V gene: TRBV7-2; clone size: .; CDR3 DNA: TGTGCCAGCAGTACAACCGCGGGGTTCTCCTACGAGCAGTACTTC; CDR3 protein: CASSTTAGFSYEQYF
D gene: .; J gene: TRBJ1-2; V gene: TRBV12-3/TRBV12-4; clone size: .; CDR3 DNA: TGTGCCAGCAGTTTACAGGGGAACTATGGCTACACCTTC; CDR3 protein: CASSLQGNYGYTF
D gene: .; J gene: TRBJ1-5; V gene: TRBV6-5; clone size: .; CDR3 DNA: TGTGCCAGCAGTTACAGCGGACGGACAGATCAGCCCCAGCATTTT; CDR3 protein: CASSYSGRTDQPQHF
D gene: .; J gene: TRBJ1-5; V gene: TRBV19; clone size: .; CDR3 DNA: TGTGCCAGTAGTATTCTCGGTGGTTATCAGCCCCAGCATTTT; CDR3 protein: CASSILGGYQPQHF
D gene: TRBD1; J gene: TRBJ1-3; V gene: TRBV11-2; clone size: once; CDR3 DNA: TGTGCCAGCAGGCCGGGACAGGGGCTTGGAAACACCATATATTTT; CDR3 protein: CASRPGQGLGNTIYF
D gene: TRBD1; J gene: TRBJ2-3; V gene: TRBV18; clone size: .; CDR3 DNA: TGTGCCAGCTCACCGGGACAGGGGGTCACCTCGGGTCCAGATACGCAGTATTTT; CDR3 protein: CASSPGQGVTSGPDTQYF
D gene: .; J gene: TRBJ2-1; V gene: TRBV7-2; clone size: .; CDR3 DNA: TGTGCCAGCAGCTCGGAAGGGGGAGTGCAGAATGAGCAGTTCTTC; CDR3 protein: CASSSEGGVQNEQFF
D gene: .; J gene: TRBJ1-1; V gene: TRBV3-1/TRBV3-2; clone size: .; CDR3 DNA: TGTGCCAGCTCAGGGTCGGGGAAGAACACTGAAGCTTTCTTT; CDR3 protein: CASSGSGKNTEAFF
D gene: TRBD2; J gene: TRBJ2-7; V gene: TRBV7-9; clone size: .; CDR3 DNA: TGTGCCAGCAGCTCGTCTCGGACTAGCGGGAAGGGGGTTTACGAGCAGTACTTC; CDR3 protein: CASSSSRTSGKGVYEQYF
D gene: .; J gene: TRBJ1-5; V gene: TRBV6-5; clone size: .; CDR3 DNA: TGTGCCAGTAAGTGGACTATGAATCAGCCCCAGCATTTT; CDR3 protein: CASKWTMNQPQHF
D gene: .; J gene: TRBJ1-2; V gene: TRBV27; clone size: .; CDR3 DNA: TGTGCCAGCAGTACGACCCTTCATAACATACGGGGCTACACCTTC; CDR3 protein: CASSTTLHNIRGYTF
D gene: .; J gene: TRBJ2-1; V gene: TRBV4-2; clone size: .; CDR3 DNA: TGTGCCAGCAGCCAAGATTTGACTAGTTGGGATGAGCAGTTCTTC; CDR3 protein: CASSQDLTSWDEQFF
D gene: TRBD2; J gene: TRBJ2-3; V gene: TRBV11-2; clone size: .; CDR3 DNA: TGTGCCAGCAGCTTACCCCGAGGGACTAGCGGCACAGATACGCAGTATTTT; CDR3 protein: CASSLPRGTSGTDTQYF